Here is one TCR beta chain with its context. This sample was included in a study of shared clonotypes between healthy human individuals. CDR1 and CDR2 (germline): SGHRS, YFSETQ. The CDR3 covers 15 residues. V was pared by 2 bases and J by 2 bases, with 5 bases of the junction left unmatched. A CD45RA+ naive subset and a CD45RA-negative memory subset were split from CD4+ cells. TCRdb keeps only in-frame clones here, not all; method: immunoSEQ multiplex PCR. The sample has just over 2,000,000 clones, 85% to 95% seen once. V is TRBV5-1 and J is TRBJ1-1; TRBD1 matches 8 bases. The TCR comes from a man between 18 and 29 years old in good health. Sequenced input: naive CD4+ T cells sorted from blood. The sample's subset: CD45RA+ positively selected. The CDR3 bases are TGCGCCAGCAGCTTAACTGGACAGGGAAACACTGAAGCTTTCTTT. Its protein product is CASSLTGQGNTEAFF.